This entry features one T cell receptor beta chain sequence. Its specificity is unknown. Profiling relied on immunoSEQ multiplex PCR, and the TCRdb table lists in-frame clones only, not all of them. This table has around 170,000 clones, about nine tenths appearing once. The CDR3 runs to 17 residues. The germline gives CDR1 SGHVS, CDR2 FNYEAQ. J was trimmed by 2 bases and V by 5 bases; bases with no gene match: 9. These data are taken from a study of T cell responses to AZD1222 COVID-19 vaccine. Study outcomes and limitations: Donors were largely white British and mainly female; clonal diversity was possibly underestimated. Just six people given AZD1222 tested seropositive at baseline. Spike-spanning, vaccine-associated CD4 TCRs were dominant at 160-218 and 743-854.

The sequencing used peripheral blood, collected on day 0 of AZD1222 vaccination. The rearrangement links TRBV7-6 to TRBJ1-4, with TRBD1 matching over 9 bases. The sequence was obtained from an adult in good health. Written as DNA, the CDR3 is TGTGCCAGCAGCCCAGGACAGGGGTGGGGGACTAATGAAAAACTGTTTTTT. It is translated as CASSPGQGWGTNEKLFF.